The 10 T cell receptor beta chains reported below all come from one sample, sequenced in a study of blood T cells in healthy people across ages. The authors ran a second PCR of roughly 6 to 12 cycles using a sample-barcoded 5' primer and a J-beta primer mix. TCRdb called the 5' RACE reads again in MiXCR, with one record for every CDR3 protein. The data show about 500,000 distinct CDR3 sequences, around 24% seen once. The same data also went into a second study, on T cells of mothers and their children.

The sequenced material came from blood. The receptors were sampled from a boy aged 5 to 17 in good health.

Only one count was recorded for this clonotype. The chain recombines TRBV20-1 with TRBJ1-1; no clear D. The CDR3 runs 13 residues. Trimming removed 2 bases at V and 0 bases at J, with 7 bases between. CDR1 DFQATT and CDR2 SNEGSKA come from the germline V gene (reference sequence). CDR3 DNA: TGCAGTGCTAGATTGCCAGTGAACACTGAAGCTTTCTTT. Translation gives CSARLPVNTEAFF.

There are a few counts of this clonotype. The chain couples TRBV29-1 to TRBJ1-2; 8 bases are a match to TRBD1. CDR1 and CDR2 (germline): SQVTM, ANQGSEA. The CDR3 covers 12 residues. J lost 7 bases, V lost 5 bases, and 6 bases had no gene match. For the CDR3, the DNA is TGCAGCGTTTCCCAGGGGGCTCTTGGCTACACCTTC. It encodes CSVSQGALGYTF.

The V and J genes are TRBV5-1 and TRBJ2-7, with TRBD1 as a possible D gene (5 bases). Trimming cost V 4 bases and J 2 bases, with 13 bases left between them. CDR1 and CDR2 from the germline V gene are SGHRS and YFSETQ. The CDR3 is made up of 14 amino acids. In nucleotides, the CDR3 is TGCGCCAGCAGCGCAGACAGTTCCCCCTACGAGCAGTACTTC. It translates to CASSADSSPYEQYF.

V usage is TRBV29-1 and J usage is TRBJ2-3, with 9 nucleotides matching TRBD1. Germline-derived CDR1 and CDR2 are SQVTM and ANQGSEA. After removal of 7 bases from V and 4 bases from J, the junction contained 6 bases not matched to a gene. This CDR3 region has 13 residues. CDR3 DNA: TGCAGCGCGGACAGGGGAATTTCAGATACGCAGTATTTT. Protein: CSADRGISDTQYF.

Only a few counts were recorded for this clonotype. The chain couples TRBV29-1 to TRBJ2-5; TRBD1 agrees at 9 bases. The DNA end is a closer match to TRBJ2-7, so the J assignment may be wrong. CDR3 length equals 11 residues. Germline lookup yields CDR1 SQVTM and CDR2 ANQGSEA. The CDR3 DNA follows: TGCAGCGGGAGGACAGGGGACGAGCAGTACTTC. Protein: CSGRTGDEQYF.

This clonotype was detected ten times or more. The chain employs TRBV7-8 and TRBJ2-5; D not certain. V was cut by 9 bases and J by 4 bases, with 9 bases left in between. Germline V gene lookup returns CDR1 SGHVS and CDR2 FQNEAQ. The CDR3 totals 11 residues. The CDR3 sequence is CASKRGETQYF. CDR3 in DNA: TGTGCCAGTAAAAGAGGAGAGACCCAGTACTTC.

Only a few counts were recorded for this clonotype. The chain joins TRBV9 to TRBJ1-2; TRBD1 aligns across 9 bases. Trimming at V came to 0 bases and at J to 2 bases, leaving 14 bases not matched to a gene. The CDR3 totals 19 residues. Germline lookup yields CDR1 SGDLS and CDR2 YYNGEE. The CDR3 nucleotides read TGTGCCAGCAGCGTAGAGCCGGGACAGGGTATGATTATCAACTATGGCTACACCTTC. This translates into CASSVEPGQGMIINYGYTF.

This clonotype has a handful of counts. The chain joins TRBV27 to TRBJ2-2; D is ambiguous. The CDR3 length is 13 residues. Germline assignment: CDR1 MNHEY and CDR2 SMNVEV (reference sequence). V was pared by 5 bases and J by 1 base, with 5 bases between. CDR3 protein: CASSPLNTGELFF. The CDR3 DNA follows: TGTGCCAGCAGTCCCTTGAACACCGGGGAGCTGTTTTTT.

This clonotype was counted only a few times. The rearrangement uses TRBV20-1 and TRBJ2-7; 8 bases map to TRBD1. Germline CDR1 and CDR2: DFQATT and SNEGSKA (reference sequence). V lost 5 bases, J lost 2 bases, and 5 bases stayed unmatched. The CDR3 spans 13 residues. CDR3 protein: CSAEQGATYEQYF. CDR3 in DNA: TGCAGTGCTGAGCAGGGGGCCACCTACGAGCAGTACTTC.

This clonotype was observed a single time. The chain has TRBV7-9 and TRBJ1-6; no firm D call. V was trimmed by 5 bases and J by 6 bases, leaving 20 bases between them. Germline V lookup: CDR1 SEHNR, CDR2 FQNEAQ (reference sequence). The CDR3 totals 17 residues. CDR3 in amino acids: CASSPTSDWRSNSPLHF. The CDR3 DNA is TGTGCCAGCAGCCCTACCTCAGACTGGAGAAGTAATTCACCCCTCCACTTT.